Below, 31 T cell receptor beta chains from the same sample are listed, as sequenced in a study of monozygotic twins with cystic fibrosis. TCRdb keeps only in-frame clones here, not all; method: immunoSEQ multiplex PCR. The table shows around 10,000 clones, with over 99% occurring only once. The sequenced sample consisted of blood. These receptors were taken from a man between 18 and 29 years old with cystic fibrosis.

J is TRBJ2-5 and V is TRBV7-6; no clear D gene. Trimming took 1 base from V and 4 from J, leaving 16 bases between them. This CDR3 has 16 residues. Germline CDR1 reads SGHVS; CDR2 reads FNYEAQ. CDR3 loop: CASSLVSRTRVETQYF. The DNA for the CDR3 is TGTGCCAGCAGCTTAGTTTCCAGAACACGCGTAGAGACCCAGTACTTC.

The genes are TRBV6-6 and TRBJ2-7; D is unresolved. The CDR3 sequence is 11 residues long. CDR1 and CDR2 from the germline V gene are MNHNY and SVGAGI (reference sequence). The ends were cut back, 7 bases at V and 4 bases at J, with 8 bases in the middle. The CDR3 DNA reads TGTGCCAGCAATATGGGGTACGAGCAGTACTTC. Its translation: CASNMGYEQYF.

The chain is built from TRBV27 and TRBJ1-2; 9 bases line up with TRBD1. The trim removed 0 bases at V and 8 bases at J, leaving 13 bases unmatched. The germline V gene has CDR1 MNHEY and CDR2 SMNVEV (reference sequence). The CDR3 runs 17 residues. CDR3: CASSLSPRTGAPWGYTF. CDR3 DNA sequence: TGTGCCAGCAGTTTATCGCCTCGGACAGGGGCGCCGTGGGGCTACACCTTC.

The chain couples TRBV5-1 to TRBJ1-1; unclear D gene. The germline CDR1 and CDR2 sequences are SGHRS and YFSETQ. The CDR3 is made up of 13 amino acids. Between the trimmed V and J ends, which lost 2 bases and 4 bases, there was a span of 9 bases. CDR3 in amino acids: CASSFSAGTEAFF. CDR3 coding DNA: TGCGCCAGCAGCTTCTCCGCTGGCACTGAAGCTTTCTTT.

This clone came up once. In DNA, the CDR3 is TGTGCCAGCAGCTATTCGACTGGAAACACCATATATTTT. Its protein is CASSYSTGNTIYF. This chain connects TRBV7-9 to TRBJ1-3; D ambiguous. V lost 4 bases, J lost 2 bases, and 6 bases lay in between. The CDR3 has 13 residues. Germline loops: CDR1 SEHNR, CDR2 FQNEAQ (reference sequence).

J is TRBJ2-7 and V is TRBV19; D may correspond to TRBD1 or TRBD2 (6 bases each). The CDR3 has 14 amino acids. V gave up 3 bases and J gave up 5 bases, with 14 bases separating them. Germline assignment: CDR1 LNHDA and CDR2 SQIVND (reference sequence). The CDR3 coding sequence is TGTGCCAGTAGTATTTGGGGGGCGTCGGACGAGCAGTACTTC. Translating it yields CASSIWGASDEQYF.

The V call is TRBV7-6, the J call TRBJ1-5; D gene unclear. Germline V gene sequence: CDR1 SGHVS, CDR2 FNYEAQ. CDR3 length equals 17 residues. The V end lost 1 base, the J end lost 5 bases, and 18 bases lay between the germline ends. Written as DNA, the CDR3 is TGTGCCAGCAGCTTAGGCCCCCCCGGGGTGGTGGATCAGCCCCAGCATTTT. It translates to CASSLGPPGVVDQPQHF.

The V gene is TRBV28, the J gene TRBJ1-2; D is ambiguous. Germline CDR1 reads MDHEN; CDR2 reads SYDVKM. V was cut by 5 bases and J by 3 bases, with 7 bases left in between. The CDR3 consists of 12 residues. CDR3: CASSPSDYGYTF. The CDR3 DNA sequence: TGTGCCAGCAGTCCGAGCGACTATGGCTACACCTTC.

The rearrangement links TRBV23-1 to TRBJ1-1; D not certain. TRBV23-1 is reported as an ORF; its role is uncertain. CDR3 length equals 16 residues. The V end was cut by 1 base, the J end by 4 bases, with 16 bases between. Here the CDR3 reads CASSQLYLGISTEAFF. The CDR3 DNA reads TGCGCCAGCAGTCAATTGTATCTGGGAATTAGCACTGAAGCTTTCTTT.

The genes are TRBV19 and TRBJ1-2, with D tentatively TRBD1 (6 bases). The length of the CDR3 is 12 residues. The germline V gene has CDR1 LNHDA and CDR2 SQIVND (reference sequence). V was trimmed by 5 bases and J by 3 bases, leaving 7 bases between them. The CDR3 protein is CASSDRHYGYTF. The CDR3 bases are TGTGCCAGTAGTGACAGGCACTATGGCTACACCTTC.

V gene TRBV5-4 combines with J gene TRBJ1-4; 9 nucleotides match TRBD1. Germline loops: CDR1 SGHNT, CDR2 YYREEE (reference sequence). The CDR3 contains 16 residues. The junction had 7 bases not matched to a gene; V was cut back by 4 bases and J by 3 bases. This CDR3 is CASSRDREFPNEKLFF. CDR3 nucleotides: TGTGCCAGCAGCAGGGACAGGGAGTTCCCTAATGAAAAACTGTTTTTT.

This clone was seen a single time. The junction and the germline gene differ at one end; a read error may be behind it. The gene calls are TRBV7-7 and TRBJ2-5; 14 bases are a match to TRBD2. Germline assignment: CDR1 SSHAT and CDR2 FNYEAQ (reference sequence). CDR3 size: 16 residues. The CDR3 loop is CASSAGLAGVRETQYF. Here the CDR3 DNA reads TGTGCTAGCAGCGCGGGACTAGCGGGGGTCAGGGAGACCCAGTACTTC.

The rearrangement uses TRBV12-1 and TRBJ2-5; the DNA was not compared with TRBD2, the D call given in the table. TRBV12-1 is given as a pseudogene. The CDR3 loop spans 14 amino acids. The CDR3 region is CATERTSGKETQYF. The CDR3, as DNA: TGTGCCACCGAACGGACTAGCGGTAAAGAGACCCAGTACTTC.

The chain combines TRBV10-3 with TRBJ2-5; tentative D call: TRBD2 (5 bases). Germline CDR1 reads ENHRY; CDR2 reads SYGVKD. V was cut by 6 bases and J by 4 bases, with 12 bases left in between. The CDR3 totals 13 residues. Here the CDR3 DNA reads TGTGCCATCAGGGACGGACTTGGAGAGACCCAGTACTTC. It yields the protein CAIRDGLGETQYF.

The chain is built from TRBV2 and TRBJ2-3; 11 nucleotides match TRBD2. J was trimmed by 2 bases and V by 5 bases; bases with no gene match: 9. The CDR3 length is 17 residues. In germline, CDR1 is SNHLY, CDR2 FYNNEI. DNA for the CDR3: TGTGCCAGCAGTCAAGGGGTACTAGCGGGGGACACAGATACGCAGTATTTT. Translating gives CASSQGVLAGDTDTQYF.

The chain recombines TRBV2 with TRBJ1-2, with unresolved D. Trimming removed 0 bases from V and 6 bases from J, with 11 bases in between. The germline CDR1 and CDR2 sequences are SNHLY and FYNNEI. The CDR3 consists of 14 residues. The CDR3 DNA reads TGTGCCAGCAGTGAAGCGGGGAGACGGGATGGCTACACCTTC. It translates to CASSEAGRRDGYTF.

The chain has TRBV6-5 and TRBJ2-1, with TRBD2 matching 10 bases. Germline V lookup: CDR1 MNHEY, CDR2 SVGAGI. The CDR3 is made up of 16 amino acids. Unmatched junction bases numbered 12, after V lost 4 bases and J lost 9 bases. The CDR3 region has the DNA TGTGCCAGCAGTTTCAGTAGCGGGAGGATTTCCGGTGAGCAGTTCTTC. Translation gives CASSFSSGRISGEQFF.

The CDR3 bases are TGTGCCAGTAGTAGAGATTCGGGACAGAATAGCAATCAGCCCCAGCATTTT. Its protein product is CASSRDSGQNSNQPQHF. This chain uses TRBV19 with TRBJ1-5; 7 bases map to TRBD1. The CDR3 covers 17 residues. V was clipped by 4 bases and J by 0 bases; unmatched bases: 9. Germline V gene lookup returns CDR1 LNHDA and CDR2 SQIVND (reference sequence).

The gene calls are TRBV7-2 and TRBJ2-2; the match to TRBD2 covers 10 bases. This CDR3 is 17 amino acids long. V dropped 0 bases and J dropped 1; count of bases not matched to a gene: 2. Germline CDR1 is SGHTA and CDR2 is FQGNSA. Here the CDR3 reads CASSLARLAGNTGELFF. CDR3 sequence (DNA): TGTGCCAGCAGCTTAGCGCGACTAGCGGGGAACACCGGGGAGCTGTTTTTT.

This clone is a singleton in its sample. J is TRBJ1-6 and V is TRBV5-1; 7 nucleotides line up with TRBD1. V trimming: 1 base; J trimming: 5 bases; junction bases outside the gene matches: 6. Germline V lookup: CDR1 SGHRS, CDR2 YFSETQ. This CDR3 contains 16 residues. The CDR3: CASSLRPGQNNSPLHF. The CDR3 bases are TGCGCCAGCAGCTTGCGCCCGGGACAGAATAATTCACCCCTCCACTTT.

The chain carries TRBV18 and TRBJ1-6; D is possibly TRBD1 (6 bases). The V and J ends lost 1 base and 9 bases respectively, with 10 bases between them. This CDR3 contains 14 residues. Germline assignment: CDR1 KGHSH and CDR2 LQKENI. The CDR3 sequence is CASSPREGGSPLHF. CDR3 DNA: TGTGCCAGCTCACCACGGGAAGGGGGTTCACCCCTCCACTTT.

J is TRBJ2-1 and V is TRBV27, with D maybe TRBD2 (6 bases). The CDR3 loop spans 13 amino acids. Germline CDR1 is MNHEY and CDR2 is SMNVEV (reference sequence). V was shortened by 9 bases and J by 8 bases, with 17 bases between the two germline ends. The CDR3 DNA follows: TGTGCCAGACGTGGAGTCTGGGGGGATGAGCAGTTCTTC. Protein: CARRGVWGDEQFF.

DNA of the CDR3: TGTGCCAGCAGACCTGACAGGGAGTGGACTGAAGCTTTCTTT. Translated, it gives CASRPDREWTEAFF. This chain links TRBV25-1 with TRBJ1-1; TRBD1 matches 7 bases. CDR3 length equals 14 residues. Germline V gene data show CDR1 as MGHDK and CDR2 as SYGVNS. The V and J ends lost 6 bases and 5 bases, in that order; junction bases with no gene match: 9.

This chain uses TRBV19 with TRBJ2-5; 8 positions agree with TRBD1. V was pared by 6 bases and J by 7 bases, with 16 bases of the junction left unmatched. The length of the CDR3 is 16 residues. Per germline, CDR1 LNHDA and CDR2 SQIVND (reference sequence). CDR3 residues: CASRGGGTGKLGTQYF. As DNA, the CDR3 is TGTGCCAGTAGGGGCGGAGGGACAGGAAAGCTGGGGACCCAGTACTTC.

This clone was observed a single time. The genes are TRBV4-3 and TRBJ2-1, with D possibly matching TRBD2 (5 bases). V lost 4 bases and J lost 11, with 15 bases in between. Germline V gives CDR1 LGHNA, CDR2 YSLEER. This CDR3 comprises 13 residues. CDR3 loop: CASSPSYSEKQFF. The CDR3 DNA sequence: TGCGCCAGCAGCCCAAGTTATAGCGAAAAGCAGTTCTTC.

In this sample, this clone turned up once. For the CDR3, the DNA is TGTGCCAGTACCTCGAAGGTCTCGACAGGGGGGAATCAGCCCCAGCATTTT. Protein product: CASTSKVSTGGNQPQHF. The genes are TRBV19 and TRBJ1-5, with 9 bases matching TRBD1. CDR1 and CDR2 (germline): LNHDA, SQIVND (reference sequence). V lost 7 bases to trimming and J lost 4 bases; unmatched junction nucleotides: 14. The CDR3 extends over 17 amino acids.

For the CDR3, the DNA is TGTGCCAGCAGTTACCCCCCAAGGGGTCAGCCCCAGCATTTT. Encoded protein: CASSYPPRGQPQHF. The chain is built from TRBV6-5 and TRBJ1-5; D is perhaps TRBD1 (5 bases). The CDR3 sequence is 14 residues long. Germline CDR1 reads MNHEY; CDR2 reads SVGAGI. Trimming left V 2 bases short and J 6 bases short, with 11 bases between.

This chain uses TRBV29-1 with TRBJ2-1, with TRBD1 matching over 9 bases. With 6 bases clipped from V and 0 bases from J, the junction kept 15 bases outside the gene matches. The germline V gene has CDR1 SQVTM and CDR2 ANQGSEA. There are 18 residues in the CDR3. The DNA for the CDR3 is TGCAGCGTCCCCCGGGACAGGGTATTATCGAGCTCCTACAATGAGCAGTTCTTC. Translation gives CSVPRDRVLSSSYNEQFF.

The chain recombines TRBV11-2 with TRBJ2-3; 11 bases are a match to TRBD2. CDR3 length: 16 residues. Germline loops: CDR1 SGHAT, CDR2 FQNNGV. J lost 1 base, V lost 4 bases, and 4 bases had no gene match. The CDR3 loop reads CASSYTGLAGTDTQYF. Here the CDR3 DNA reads TGTGCCAGCAGCTACACGGGACTAGCGGGCACAGATACGCAGTATTTT.

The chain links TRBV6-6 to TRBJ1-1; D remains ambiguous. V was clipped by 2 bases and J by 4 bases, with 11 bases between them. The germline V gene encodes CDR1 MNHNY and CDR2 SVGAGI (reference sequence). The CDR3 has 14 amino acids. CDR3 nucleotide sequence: TGTGCCAGCAGTTACACCGAAATTGGCACTGAAGCTTTCTTT. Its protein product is CASSYTEIGTEAFF.

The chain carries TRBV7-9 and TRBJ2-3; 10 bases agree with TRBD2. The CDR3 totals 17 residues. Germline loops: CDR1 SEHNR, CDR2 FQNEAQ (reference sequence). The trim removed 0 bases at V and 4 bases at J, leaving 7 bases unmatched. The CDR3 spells CASSLARLAGDSDTQYF. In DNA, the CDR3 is TGTGCCAGCAGCTTAGCGCGGCTAGCGGGGGATTCAGATACGCAGTATTTT.